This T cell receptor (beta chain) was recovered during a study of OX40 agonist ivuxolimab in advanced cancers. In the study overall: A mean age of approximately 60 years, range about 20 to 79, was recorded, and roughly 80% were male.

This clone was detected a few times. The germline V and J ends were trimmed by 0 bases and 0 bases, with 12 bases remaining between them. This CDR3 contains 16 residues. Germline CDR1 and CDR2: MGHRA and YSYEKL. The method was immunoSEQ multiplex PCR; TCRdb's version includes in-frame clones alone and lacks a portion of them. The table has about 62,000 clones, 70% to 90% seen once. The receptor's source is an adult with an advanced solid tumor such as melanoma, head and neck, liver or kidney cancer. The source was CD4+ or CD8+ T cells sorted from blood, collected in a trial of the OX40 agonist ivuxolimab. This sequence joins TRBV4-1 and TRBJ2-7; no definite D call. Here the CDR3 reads CASSQDYVATSYEQYF. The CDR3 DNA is TGCGCCAGCAGCCAAGATTACGTGGCGACCTCCTACGAGCAGTACTTC.